This is a list of T cell receptor beta chains from one sample in a study of blood T cell repertoires in COVID-19. The method was immunoSEQ multiplex PCR; TCRdb's version includes in-frame clones alone and lacks a portion of them. The sample yields roughly 17,000 clones, around 87% seen once. The specimen was peripheral blood. These receptors were obtained from a human donor in a cohort sampled during active COVID-19. Both conserved end residues are part of each CDR3. D genes are given only for firm matches. The size entry is marked missing in some rows and otherwise reads once, few, many or a size class.

length	D	size	V	J	DNA	CDR3
16	TRBD2	-	TRBV15	TRBJ2-3	TGTGCCACCAGCAGAGATTTGAGCGGGGGGGCAGATACGCAGTATTTT	CATSRDLSGGADTQYF
14	-	-	TRBV6-2/TRBV6-3	TRBJ1-6	TGTGCCAGCAGTACCGGGAACTATAATTCACCCCTCCACTTT	CASSTGNYNSPLHF
13	-	-	TRBV7-3	TRBJ1-1	TGTGCCAGCAGCTTAACCGGCGGCACTGAAGCTTTCTTT	CASSLTGGTEAFF
15	-	-	TRBV29-1	TRBJ1-1	TGCAGCGTTGAAGATGGTACAGTAGGGAACACTGAAGCTTTCTTT	CSVEDGTVGNTEAFF
15	-	once	TRBV6-6	TRBJ2-5	TGTGCCAGCAGTTACTCGATGACAGCTAAAGAGACCCAGTACTTC	CASSYSMTAKETQYF
17	-	-	TRBV18	TRBJ1-1	TGTGCCAGCTCACCCCCCCAGTTTCGGGGTTTACGCACTGAAGCTTTCTTT	CASSPPQFRGLRTEAFF
17	TRBD1	-	TRBV7-9	TRBJ1-6	TGTGCCAGCACCGACCCCTCCGGACAGGGGAATAATTCACCCCTCCACTTT	CASTDPSGQGNNSPLHF
15	TRBD1	-	TRBV27	TRBJ1-1	TGTGCCAGCAGTGAGCGGGACAGGGGAGGCACTGAAGCTTTCTTT	CASSERDRGGTEAFF
16	TRBD1	-	TRBV4-3	TRBJ2-2	TGCGCCAGCAGCCAGGGATCCGACAGGGCCGCCGGGGAGCTGTTTTTT	CASSQGSDRAAGELFF
15	-	-	TRBV5-4	TRBJ2-1	TGTGCCAGCAGCTTGGGAATACAGGGTTTTGGTGGGCAGTTCTTC	CASSLGIQGFGGQFF
13	TRBD1	-	TRBV5-1	TRBJ2-7	TGCGCCAGCAGCCCGGGACAGGTCTACGAGCAGTACTTC	CASSPGQVYEQYF
14	-	once	TRBV6-6	TRBJ2-7	TGTGCCAGCAGTTACGGGCAGAGCTCCTACGAGCAGTACTTC	CASSYGQSSYEQYF
16	-	-	TRBV7-8	TRBJ2-2	TGTGCCAGCAGCTCAGGGGTTGGAGTCGGTTCCGGGGAGCTGTTTTTT	CASSSGVGVGSGELFF
14	TRBD1	-	TRBV2	TRBJ2-7	TGTGCCAGCAGCACCGGGACAGAAGTTTACGAGCAGTACTTC	CASSTGTEVYEQYF
15	TRBD1	-	TRBV9	TRBJ1-2	TGTGCCAGCAGCGTCGGACAGGGGGGCAGCTATGGCTACACCTTC	CASSVGQGGSYGYTF
14	-	-	TRBV10-2	TRBJ2-7	TGCGCCAGCAGTGAGTATCCAGGGATCTACGAGCAGTACTTC	CASSEYPGIYEQYF
14	-	-	TRBV5-1	TRBJ1-6	TGCGCCAGCAGCTTGGACGGAGATAATTCACCCCTCCACTTT	CASSLDGDNSPLHF
18	TRBD2	-	TRBV14	TRBJ2-3	TGTGCCAGCAGCCCCTTAGGGACTAGCGGGGGGTTTGCAGATACGCAGTATTTT	CASSPLGTSGGFADTQYF
13	TRBD1	-	TRBV5-4	TRBJ1-2	TGTGCCAGCAGCTCGGGACAGGGATTTTACTACACCTTC	CASSSGQGFYYTF
16	TRBD1	-	TRBV4-3	TRBJ1-1	TGCGCCAGCAGCCAAGGAGGGGACAGGAGATTGGCTGAAGCTTTCTTT	CASSQGGDRRLAEAFF
17	TRBD2	-	TRBV15	TRBJ2-3	TGTGCCACCAGCAGAGATGGGGCGGGGGGGCTTGGAGATACGCAGTATTTT	CATSRDGAGGLGDTQYF
12	-	-	TRBV24-1	TRBJ1-2	TGTGCCACCCCACCCGAGGACAGCGGCTACACCTTC	CATPPEDSGYTF
16	TRBD2	-	TRBV13	TRBJ2-1	TGTGCCAGCAGCTTCGAAACGGGACTAGCGCACAATGAGCAGTTCTTC	CASSFETGLAHNEQFF
17	TRBD1	-	TRBV7-2	TRBJ1-5	TGTGCCAGCAGCTTAAGCCACGGCAGGGGGTATAATCAGCCCCAGCATTTT	CASSLSHGRGYNQPQHF
15	-	-	TRBV5-1	TRBJ1-4	TGCGCCAGCAGCTTGAGTGGCGGGTCTAATGAAAAACTGTTTTTT	CASSLSGGSNEKLFF
19	-	-	TRBV21-1	TRBJ2-1	TGTGCCAGCAGCAAATGTTCTAGCGGGGGGATTCCCTCCTACAATGAGCAGTTCTTC	CASSKCSSGGIPSYNEQFF
18	TRBD2	-	TRBV5-5	TRBJ2-1	TGTGCCAGCAGCACCCGACTAGCGGGGGCACTAAAGGGGAATGAGCAGTTCTTC	CASSTRLAGALKGNEQFF
14	-	once	TRBV18	TRBJ2-2	TGTGCCAGCTCACCACCAAAACCCGGCGGGGAGCTGTTTTTT	CASSPPKPGGELFF
15	TRBD2	-	TRBV2	TRBJ2-1	TGTGCCAGCAGTGAATTTAGCGGGGGGGACAATGAGCAGTTCTTC	CASSEFSGGDNEQFF
17	TRBD2	-	TRBV11-3	TRBJ2-3	TGTGCCAGCAGCCGGGGGGGCAGCGGGGGTCTCACAGATACGCAGTATTTT	CASSRGGSGGLTDTQYF
15	-	-	TRBV19	TRBJ1-5	TGTGCCAGTACCGGACAGACGCTTAGCAATCAGCCCCAGCATTTT	CASTGQTLSNQPQHF
18	TRBD1	-	TRBV11-2	TRBJ1-2	TGTGCCAGCAGCCCCGGGACAGGGGCGCCTAAGGGGATCCATGGCTACACCTTC	CASSPGTGAPKGIHGYTF
15	TRBD1	-	TRBV3-1/TRBV3-2	TRBJ1-4	TGTGCCAGCAGCCCCCGGGACAGGCCCAATGAAAAACTGTTTTTT	CASSPRDRPNEKLFF
17	TRBD1	-	TRBV7-2	TRBJ1-4	TGTGCCAGCAGCTTTTCCTCAACCCGGGACAGCAACGAAAAACTGTTTTTT	CASSFSSTRDSNEKLFF
15	-	once	TRBV2	TRBJ2-3	TGTGCCAGCAGCGAAAGACTCCGGCGGGGAGATACGCAGTATTTT	CASSERLRRGDTQYF
14	TRBD1	-	TRBV6-5	TRBJ1-6	TGTGCCAGCAGGTTGGACAGGGAGAATTCACCCCTCCACTTT	CASRLDRENSPLHF
17	-	-	TRBV11-3	TRBJ1-6	TGTGCCAGCAGCTTAGATGTTGCAGGTATACGGAATTCACCCCTCCACTTT	CASSLDVAGIRNSPLHF